This T cell receptor beta chain is from a study of blood T cells in healthy people across ages. It was with a sample-barcoded 5' primer and a J-beta primer mix that a second PCR of roughly 6 to 12 cycles was run. TCRdb reprocessed the 5' RACE reads via MiXCR and lists one record per CDR3 protein. The profile shows 800,000 or so distinct CDR3 sequences, 25% of them singletons. V lost 3 bases to trimming and J lost 9 bases, with 18 bases between them. The CDR3 contains 15 residues. Germline CDR1 is SGHRS and CDR2 is YFSETQ. The data also belong to a second study, concerning T cells of mothers and their children.

The chain employs TRBV5-1 and TRBJ2-2; D is perhaps TRBD2 (5 bases). What was sequenced was blood. The clonotype comes from a boy between 10 and 17 years old in good health. In DNA, the CDR3 is TGCGCCAGCAGCTGGGAAGCCGCGGGCGACCGGGAGCTGTTTTTT. Translated, it gives CASSWEAAGDRELFF.